This T cell receptor (beta chain) originates from a study of blood T cell repertoires in COVID-19. Study summary: Sites in the United States, Italy and Spain provided acute and convalescent COVID-19 samples.

Germline V lookup: CDR1 LNHDA, CDR2 SQIVND (reference sequence). This CDR3 is built from 14 residues. Trimming removed 1 base at V and 4 bases at J, with 10 bases between. Sequencing was performed with immunoSEQ multiplex PCR; in TCRdb, only in-frame clones are kept and a portion is missing. The table lists around 170,000 clones, around 84% of them singletons. This TCR was sampled from a woman between 50 and 59 years old who had recovered from COVID-19. The chain employs TRBV19 and TRBJ1-2; D is unresolved. Sequencing input: PBMCs or T cells enriched from blood (not recorded which). The CDR3 spells CASSIAAGIYGYTF. The CDR3 DNA reads as TGTGCCAGTAGTATAGCCGCGGGGATCTATGGCTACACCTTC.